This T cell receptor (beta chain) was profiled in a study of PD-L1 blockade in urothelial cancer. Study as a whole: It was at 3 weeks (second dose) and 6 weeks after treatment start that blood was analyzed.

Time point described: pretreatment peripheral blood. Diagnoses among patients were locally advanced or metastatic urothelial carcinoma. Each patient contributed between 1 and 8 total time points of blood mononuclear cells, pretreatment and during treatment. What went into each PCR as a spike was synthetic TCR analog templates. Generated by immunoSEQ multiplex PCR, the TCRdb table keeps only in-frame clones and is missing some. This sample has about 52,000 clones, with approximately 84% found just once. CDR1 and CDR2 (germline): SEHNR, FQNEAQ (reference sequence). Trimming took 0 bases from V and 3 from J; bases not matched to a gene: 1. The CDR3 totals 14 residues.

This sequence originates from a man aged 50 or older with urothelial cancer. This chain joins TRBV7-9 and TRBJ2-7, with 8 bases aligning to TRBD2. The sample consisted of PBMCs, taken around atezolizumab (anti-PD-L1) treatment. The CDR3 protein is CASSLAAGGYEQYF. In nucleotides, the CDR3 is TGTGCCAGCAGCTTAGCCGCGGGGGGCTACGAGCAGTACTTC.